This entry features one TCR beta chain sequence. The target antigen is unknown. This entry comes from a study of T cell repertoires in cytomegalovirus infection. The wider study: Both a matching HLA type and CMV infection were indicated by public TCR beta signatures. Study findings and constraints: Ex vivo responses were dominated by HLA-C-restricted CMV-specific TCR beta clonotypes. Public TCR beta family frequency separated CMV-and-HLA carriers, including in an independent cohort.

Germline-derived CDR1 and CDR2 are ENHRY and SYGVKD. This CDR3 contains 14 residues. V lost 6 bases and J lost 3; bases outside the gene matches: 5. TCRdb redid the calling of the reads with MiXCR, one entry per CDR3 protein. The sample yields roughly 990,000 distinct CDR3 sequences, around 31% seen once. The rearrangement uses TRBV10-3 and TRBJ1-1, with 9 bases matching TRBD1. The input for sequencing was cultured CD8+ T cells from PBMCs, taken from culture after CMV antigen stimulation. The receptor's source is a human donor in good health (CMV status not recorded). Some clones in this sample may be carry-over from other donors' samples. This CDR3 reads CAIREQGADTEAFF. The CDR3 DNA follows: TGTGCCATCAGGGAACAGGGGGCGGACACTGAAGCTTTCTTT.